Listed below are T cell receptor beta chains from one sample, sequenced in a study of identical twins. Each CDR3 protein is one row after TCRdb ran MiXCR on the 5' RACE reads. Counted here are approximately 590,000 distinct CDR3 sequences, around 9.6% occurring once; the ten biggest clones make up around 3%. The same sample was also used in a study of yellow fever vaccine responses in identical twins.

Material: PBMCs. The receptors shown here come from a woman aged 18-35 years in good health. Each CDR3 is given with its conserved first and last residue. Each record gives: V gene, clone size, D gene, J gene, CDR3 protein, CDR3 DNA. A D gene is named only where the DNA matches it firmly. A clone size is listed for some rows: how often the clone was seen (once, few, many), or a class if it is expanded.

TRBV15	few	-	TRBJ1-1	CATSTRKAVSSTEAFF	TGTGCCACCAGCACCCGGAAGGCAGTATCTTCTACTGAAGCTTTCTTT
TRBV7-9	-	TRBD1	TRBJ2-2	CASSLKGAIPNTGELFF	TGTGCCAGCAGCTTAAAGGGGGCCATCCCGAACACCGGGGAGCTGTTTTTT
TRBV2	many	TRBD2	TRBJ2-7	CASSKLAGGRGDEQYF	TGTGCCAGCAGTAAATTAGCGGGAGGTCGAGGGGACGAGCAGTACTTC
TRBV5-6	few	-	TRBJ2-7	CASKDIGTAYEQYF	TGTGCCAGCAAGGATATCGGAACGGCTTACGAGCAGTACTTC
TRBV6-1	many	-	TRBJ1-1	CASSQNPWAEAFF	TGTGCCAGCAGCCAAAACCCATGGGCTGAAGCTTTCTTT
TRBV20-1	-	-	TRBJ2-1	CSARDLRGVYNEQFF	TGCAGTGCTAGAGATCTGCGGGGTGTCTACAATGAGCAGTTCTTC
TRBV11-2	many	-	TRBJ2-2	CASSSTAGRLPGELFF	TGTGCCAGCAGCTCGACTGCGGGCCGACTGCCCGGGGAGCTGTTTTTT
TRBV11-2	-	-	TRBJ2-2	CASSLDFLQANTGELFF	TGTGCCAGCAGCTTAGATTTCCTACAGGCGAACACCGGGGAGCTGTTTTTT
TRBV2	-	TRBD2	TRBJ2-1	CASLRLAGRNEQFF	TGTGCCAGCCTACGACTAGCGGGCCGGAATGAGCAGTTCTTC
TRBV2	many	-	TRBJ2-2	CASSESRTGELFF	TGTGCCAGCAGTGAATCCCGGACCGGGGAGCTGTTTTTT
TRBV20-1	-	TRBD2	TRBJ2-1	CSARPGGRYGEQFF	TGCAGTGCTCGGCCCGGCGGGAGATATGGTGAGCAGTTCTTC
TRBV11-2	-	-	TRBJ2-7	CASRVDSSYEQYF	TGTGCCAGCAGGGTAGACAGCTCCTACGAGCAGTACTTC
TRBV7-9	-	TRBD1	TRBJ2-7	CASSARTGGNYEQYF	TGTGCCAGCAGCGCCCGGACAGGGGGCAACTACGAGCAGTACTTC
TRBV7-2	many	-	TRBJ2-1	CASSVFRTGSYNEQFF	TGTGCCAGCAGCGTTTTCAGGACGGGCTCCTACAATGAGCAGTTCTTC
TRBV3-1	many	-	TRBJ1-2	CASSQYGQNYGYTF	TGTGCCAGCAGCCAATATGGACAGAACTATGGCTACACCTTC
TRBV5-1	-	-	TRBJ2-6	CASSLISGAGANVLTF	TGCGCCAGCAGCTTGATTTCAGGGGCCGGGGCCAACGTCCTGACTTTC
TRBV7-6	-	TRBD1	TRBJ2-7	CASSSYSGTGPYEQYF	TGTGCCAGCAGCAGCTATTCCGGGACAGGACCCTACGAGCAGTACTTC
TRBV5-1	few	TRBD1	TRBJ2-6	CASRAGTGSGANVLTF	TGCGCCAGCAGGGCCGGGACAGGGTCTGGGGCCAACGTCCTGACTTTC
TRBV19	-	-	TRBJ2-5	CASSIWGREETQYF	TGTGCCAGTAGTATATGGGGGCGCGAGGAGACCCAGTACTTC
TRBV5-1	many	-	TRBJ2-2	CASSRLPGTGELFF	TGCGCCAGCAGCCGTTTGCCGGGCACCGGGGAGCTGTTTTTT
TRBV28	few	TRBD1	TRBJ1-5	CAVIETGGVLRSNQPQHF	TGTGCCGTAATCGAGACAGGGGGCGTTTTGCGTAGCAATCAGCCCCAGCATTTT
TRBV27	-	-	TRBJ2-5	CASSPLGGPVSETQYF	TGTGCCAGCAGTCCCCTGGGGGGGCCGGTATCGGAGACCCAGTACTTC
TRBV7-9	few	-	TRBJ1-1	CASSQTAGTEAFF	TGTGCCAGCAGCCAAACAGCCGGCACTGAAGCTTTCTTT
TRBV6-2/TRBV6-3	-	-	TRBJ2-6	CASSYSGVSAGANVLTF	TGTGCCAGCAGTTACTCCGGGGTCAGCGCTGGGGCCAACGTCCTGACTTTC
TRBV28	few	-	TRBJ1-2	CATIGSSRRYGYTF	TGTGCCACCATAGGATCTTCCAGACGCTATGGCTACACCTTC
TRBV6-2/TRBV6-3	-	-	TRBJ2-3	CASSSTPGHSTDTQYF	TGTGCCAGCAGTAGCACACCGGGCCATAGCACAGATACGCAGTATTTT
TRBV7-2	-	TRBD2	TRBJ2-5	CASSWTSGGMVDETQYF	TGTGCCAGCAGCTGGACTAGCGGGGGGATGGTAGATGAGACCCAGTACTTC
TRBV2	many	-	TRBJ2-1	CASSRGYRWDEQFF	TGTGCCAGCAGTCGGGGCTACCGGTGGGATGAGCAGTTCTTC
TRBV4-2	-	-	TRBJ2-1	CASSRVGSTPSYNEQFF	TGTGCCAGCAGCCGAGTCGGGAGTACGCCCTCCTACAATGAGCAGTTCTTC
TRBV6-1	many	TRBD1	TRBJ2-7	CASSETGGGEQYF	TGTGCCAGCAGTGAAACAGGGGGCGGCGAGCAGTACTTC
TRBV5-1	-	-	TRBJ2-3	CASSSIQGDTQYF	TGCGCCAGCAGCTCCATCCAGGGAGATACGCAGTATTTT
TRBV4-1	many	TRBD1	TRBJ1-2	CASSPPGQVLYGYTF	TGCGCCAGCAGTCCTCCGGGACAGGTTCTTTATGGCTACACCTTC
TRBV7-8	few	-	TRBJ2-3	CASSLEAARTDTQYF	TGTGCCAGCAGCTTAGAGGCGGCTAGGACAGATACGCAGTATTTT
TRBV20-1	many	-	TRBJ1-1	CSARVSGRFTEAFF	TGCAGTGCTAGAGTATCAGGAAGATTCACTGAAGCTTTCTTT
TRBV7-2	few	-	TRBJ2-1	CASSLAPGLREQFF	TGTGCCAGCAGCTTAGCGCCGGGGTTACGCGAGCAGTTCTTC
TRBV5-1	many	-	TRBJ1-2	CASSPGQPGDYGYTF	TGCGCCAGCAGCCCGGGCCAGCCGGGTGACTATGGCTACACCTTC
TRBV3-1	-	TRBD2	TRBJ2-4	CASSQLTLGVAGGGINIQYF	TGTGCCAGCAGCCAGTTAACCTTGGGAGTAGCGGGGGGGGGAATAAACATTCAGTACTTC
TRBV20-1	many	-	TRBJ1-1	CSARDAKGGNTEAFF	TGCAGTGCTAGAGATGCGAAGGGGGGTAACACTGAAGCTTTCTTT
TRBV12-3/TRBV12-4	many	-	TRBJ2-2	CASSFGRSNTGELFF	TGTGCCAGCAGTTTCGGACGATCGAACACCGGGGAGCTGTTTTTT
TRBV27	many	-	TRBJ2-7	CASTERSKNEQYF	TGTGCCAGCACTGAGCGTTCAAAGAACGAGCAGTACTTC
TRBV29-1	-	-	TRBJ2-5	CSVVDFQETQYF	TGCAGCGTTGTGGACTTTCAAGAGACCCAGTACTTC
TRBV5-1	-	-	TRBJ1-5	CASSPRSNQPQHF	TGCGCCAGCAGCCCCCGTAGCAATCAGCCCCAGCATTTT
TRBV7-2	-	TRBD1	TRBJ2-5	CARPQGALRETQYF	TGTGCCAGGCCACAGGGGGCCCTCCGGGAGACCCAGTACTTC
TRBV20-1	many	-	TRBJ1-1	CSARRNMGTEAFF	TGCAGTGCTAGGCGAAACATGGGCACTGAAGCTTTCTTT
TRBV28	few	TRBD2	TRBJ2-3	CASSLMGLAGTDTQYF	TGTGCCAGCAGTTTAATGGGGCTAGCGGGCACAGATACGCAGTATTTT
TRBV4-2	-	-	TRBJ1-1	CASSQDWGSKAFF	TGTGCCAGCAGCCAAGATTGGGGGAGCAAAGCTTTCTTT
TRBV9	-	-	TRBJ2-3	CASSPAGTPTSDTQYF	TGTGCCAGCAGCCCCGCCGGGACCCCTACTTCGGATACGCAGTATTTT
TRBV20-1	many	-	TRBJ1-2	CSARGVGRYYGYTF	TGCAGTGCTAGAGGTGTAGGCAGATACTATGGCTACACCTTC
TRBV6-2/TRBV6-3	many	TRBD2	TRBJ2-5	CASSSLAGARQETQYF	TGTGCCAGCAGTTCCCTAGCGGGAGCCCGGCAAGAGACCCAGTACTTC
TRBV29-1	-	-	TRBJ1-5	CSAGQGEQPQHF	TGCAGCGCAGGGCAGGGCGAACAGCCCCAGCATTTT
TRBV28	many	-	TRBJ2-5	CASSTPVAEETQYF	TGTGCCAGCAGTACCCCTGTGGCGGAGGAGACCCAGTACTTC
TRBV29-1	-	TRBD2	TRBJ2-1	CSVQSGRDHNEQFF	TGCAGCGTGCAGAGCGGGAGGGACCACAATGAGCAGTTCTTC
TRBV4-1	few	-	TRBJ2-1	CASSNPGRGTYNEQFF	TGCGCCAGCAGCAACCCGGGGCGGGGCACCTACAATGAGCAGTTCTTC
TRBV29-1	few	TRBD1	TRBJ2-7	CSAFQPGQGTYEQYF	TGCAGCGCCTTCCAGCCGGGACAGGGAACCTACGAGCAGTACTTC